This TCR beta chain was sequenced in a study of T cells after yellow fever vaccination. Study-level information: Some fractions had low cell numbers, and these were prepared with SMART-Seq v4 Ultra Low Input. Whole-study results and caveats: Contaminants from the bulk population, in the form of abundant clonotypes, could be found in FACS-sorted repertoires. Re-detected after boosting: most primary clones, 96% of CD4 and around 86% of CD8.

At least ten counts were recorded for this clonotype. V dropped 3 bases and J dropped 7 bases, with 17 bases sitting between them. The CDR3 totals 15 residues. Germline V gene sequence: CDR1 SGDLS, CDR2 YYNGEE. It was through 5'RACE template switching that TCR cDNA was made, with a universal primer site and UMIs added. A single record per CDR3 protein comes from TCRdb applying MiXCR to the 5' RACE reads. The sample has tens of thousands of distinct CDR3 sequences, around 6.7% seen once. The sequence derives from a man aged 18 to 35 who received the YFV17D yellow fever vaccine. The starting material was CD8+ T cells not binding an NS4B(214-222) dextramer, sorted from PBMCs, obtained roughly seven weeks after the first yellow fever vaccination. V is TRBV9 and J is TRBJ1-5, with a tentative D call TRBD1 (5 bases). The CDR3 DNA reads TGTGCCAGCAGCGGGGGGGACGCCCCAATCCAGCCCCAGCATTTT. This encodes CASSGGDAPIQPQHF.